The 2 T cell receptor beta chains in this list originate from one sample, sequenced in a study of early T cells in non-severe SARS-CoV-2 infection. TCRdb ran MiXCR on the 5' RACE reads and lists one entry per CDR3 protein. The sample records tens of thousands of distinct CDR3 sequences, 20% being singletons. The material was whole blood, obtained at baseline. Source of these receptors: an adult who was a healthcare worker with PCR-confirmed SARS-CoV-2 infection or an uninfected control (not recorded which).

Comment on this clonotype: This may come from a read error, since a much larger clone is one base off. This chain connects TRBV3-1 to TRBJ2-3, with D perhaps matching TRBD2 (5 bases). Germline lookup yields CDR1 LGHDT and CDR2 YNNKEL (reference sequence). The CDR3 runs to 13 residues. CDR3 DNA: TGTGCCAACAGCCTCATGGTGGCGGGTACGCAGTATTTT. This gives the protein CANSLMVAGTQYF.

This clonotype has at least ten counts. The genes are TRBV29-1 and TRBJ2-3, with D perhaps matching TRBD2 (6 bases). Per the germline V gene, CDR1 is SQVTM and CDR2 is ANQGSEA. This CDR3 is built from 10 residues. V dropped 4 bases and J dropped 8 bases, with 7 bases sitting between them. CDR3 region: CSVGGGTQYF. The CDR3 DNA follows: TGCAGCGTTGGGGGAGGTACGCAGTATTTT.